This T cell receptor beta chain derives from a study of blood T cell repertoires in COVID-19. Looking at the study overall: The samples span acute and convalescent COVID-19 from the United States, Italy and Spain.

Looked up from germline, CDR1 is LNHNV and CDR2 is YYDKDF (reference sequence). CDR3 length: 15 amino acids. Trimming removed 0 bases from V and 6 bases from J; junction bases left unmatched: 7. Original processing notes: It was from reference gene primer amplification that nucleated cell counts were estimated. Measured with immunoSEQ multiplex PCR; TCRdb has only the in-frame clones, and not every one. The V and J calls and the clone size are those of that table, but D and trimming were determined from the DNA. This sample has about 230,000 clones, with about 85% found just once. This clone was picked up a small number of times.

The receptor was isolated from a woman aged 80 or over with acute or convalescent COVID-19. The sample was peripheral blood. V is TRBV15 and J is TRBJ1-2; 7 nucleotides align to TRBD1. The CDR3 nucleotides read TGTGCCACCAGCAGAGATCTGACAGGGAGTCATGGCTACACCTTC. It is translated as CATSRDLTGSHGYTF.